These 7 T cell receptor beta chains came from one sample sequenced in a study of blood T cell repertoires in COVID-19. The assay was immunoSEQ multiplex PCR, and TCRdb's table has in-frame clones only and misses some. The sample carries 350,000 to 400,000 clones, 88% recorded once. Sequencing was done on a sample of PBMCs or T cells enriched from blood (not recorded which). Receptors were obtained from a woman in her twenties or thirties with acute COVID-19.

The chain couples TRBV19 to TRBJ2-2; 8 bases are shared with TRBD2. This CDR3 has 14 residues. Trimming took 3 bases from V and 5 from J; bases not matched to a gene: 2. Per the germline V gene, CDR1 is LNHDA and CDR2 is SQIVND (reference sequence). CDR3 sequence: CASSIRGGTGELFF. CDR3 bases: TGTGCCAGTAGTATTCGGGGGGGAACCGGGGAGCTGTTTTTT.

The chain combines TRBV3-1 (or the pseudogene TRBV3-2) with TRBJ2-5, with D tentatively TRBD1 (6 bases). CDR1 and CDR2 from the germline V gene are LGHDT and YNNKEL (reference sequence). The CDR3 runs 14 residues. Trimming shortened V by 1 base and J by 7 bases, and 13 bases separated the two germline ends. CDR3 residues: CASSQGRGIGTQYF. The CDR3 region has the DNA TGTGCCAGCAGCCAAGGCAGGGGTATAGGGACCCAGTACTTC.

The chain joins TRBV28 to TRBJ2-1; TRBD1 matches 8 bases. Looked up from germline, CDR1 is MDHEN and CDR2 is SYDVKM. J was trimmed by 0 bases and V by 4 bases; bases with no gene match: 14. This CDR3 has 19 residues. CDR3 region: CASSSPSYVTGDSYNEQFF. The CDR3 DNA reads as TGTGCCAGCAGTTCCCCGTCCTATGTGACAGGGGACTCCTACAATGAGCAGTTCTTC.

This chain links TRBV5-8 with TRBJ1-5, with a weak D call TRBD1 (5 bases). Trimming removed 5 bases from V and 0 bases from J, with 15 bases in between. Germline loops: CDR1 SGHTS, CDR2 YDEGEE. CDR3 length: 16 residues. CDR3 region: CASSHLQEHSNQPQHF. CDR3 nucleotide sequence: TGTGCCAGCAGTCACCTACAGGAGCATAGCAATCAGCCCCAGCATTTT.

The V call is TRBV27, the J call TRBJ2-2; TRBD2 aligns across 15 bases. V lost 5 bases to trimming and J lost 2 bases; unmatched junction nucleotides: 6. This CDR3 has 18 amino acids. The germline gives CDR1 MNHEY, CDR2 SMNVEV (reference sequence). The CDR3 region is CASSPRTSGGANTGELFF. Written as DNA, the CDR3 is TGTGCCAGCAGTCCCAGGACTAGCGGGGGGGCTAACACCGGGGAGCTGTTTTTT.

The chain recombines TRBV5-8 with TRBJ1-1; TRBD1 might be the D (5 bases). This CDR3 has 15 amino acids. CDR1 SGHTS and CDR2 YDEGEE come from the germline V gene. Trimming pared 4 bases from V and 0 bases from J, leaving 13 bases between. CDR3 nucleotide sequence: TGTGCCAGCAGCCCGCTAGACAGCATGAACACTGAAGCTTTCTTT. Amino acid sequence: CASSPLDSMNTEAFF.

Concerning this clone itself: Other DNA sequences within the sample encode an identical CDR3. The chain is built from TRBV7-2 and TRBJ1-1, with 8 bases that match TRBD1. Germline V gene data show CDR1 as SGHTA and CDR2 as FQGNSA. Trimming cost V 5 bases and J 5 bases; bases outside gene matches: 7. This CDR3 spans 14 amino acids. CDR3 nucleotides: TGTGCCAGCAGCCTACGGACAGGGAGTACTGAAGCTTTCTTT. As protein: CASSLRTGSTEAFF.